These 5 T cell receptor beta chains came from one sample sequenced in a study of cytomegalovirus exposure and HLA in healthy donors (TCRdb year 2017). The protocol used for the library was the immunoSEQ multiplex PCR assay. For the multiplex PCR, a mixture combining 60 forward primers for TCR Vbeta segments and 13 reverse primers for TCR Jbeta segments was used. TCRdb took this table from immuneACCESS and kept in-frame rearrangements with V and J called. Such tables lack part of the clones; where checked against another copy, unresolved V genes explain under half of the gap, and the rest is unexplained. The sample profile shows roughly 120,000 clones; around 77% of them were found once. Of the sample, about 5.4% is held by the ten largest clones. Sequencing used PBMCs. The receptors come from a woman aged 25 to 39 in good health and CMV-seropositive.

Note on this clone: Compared with germline, one end of the junction differs, possibly owing to a read error. The V gene is TRBV7-3, the J gene TRBJ2-5; 11 positions match TRBD2. TRBJ2-7 matches the DNA end more closely, so the J call is doubtful. In germline, CDR1 is SGHTA, CDR2 FQGTGA. The CDR3 loop spans 15 amino acids. The CDR3 region is CASSVTSGSSYEQYF. CDR3 coding DNA: TGTGCCAGCAGCGTAACTAGCGGGAGCTCCTACGAGCAGTACTTC.

The J gene is TRBJ1-1, the V gene TRBV11-3; D not certain. CDR1 SGHNT and CDR2 YENEEA come from the germline V gene. V shed 3 bases and J shed 6 bases, with 11 bases lying between them. The CDR3 runs 13 residues. CDR3 nucleotide sequence: TGTGCCAGCAGCTTTAGCGGAACAGCTGAAGCTTTCTTT. It yields the protein CASSFSGTAEAFF.

The chain joins TRBV9 to TRBJ2-1; TRBD2 matches at 13 bases. The V segment lost 0 bases and the J segment 11 bases; nucleotides outside the gene matches: 5. Germline assignment: CDR1 SGDLS and CDR2 YYNGEE. This CDR3 is 15 amino acids long. The DNA for the CDR3 is TGTGCCAGCAGCGTAGACAGGACTAGCGGGAGAAAGCAGTTCTTC. As protein: CASSVDRTSGRKQFF.

This clone appeared a single time. The CDR3 coding sequence is TGTGCCAGCAGTAGCGGGAGCACCGGGGAGCTGTTTTTT. Translated, it gives CASSSGSTGELFF. V gene TRBV6-4 combines with J gene TRBJ2-2; the match to TRBD2 covers 8 bases. The CDR3 loop spans 13 amino acids. The V gene's germline CDR1 is MRHNA and CDR2 SNTAGT. V lost 5 bases and J lost 4; bases outside the gene matches: 0.

The CDR3 region is CASSATGTGFTGELFF. CDR3 DNA sequence: TGCGCCAGCAGTGCAACCGGGACAGGGTTTACCGGGGAGCTGTTTTTT. The chain has TRBV10-1 and TRBJ2-2, with 9 nucleotides matching TRBD1. The CDR3 consists of 16 residues. The germline gives CDR1 WNHNN, CDR2 SYGVQD (reference sequence). The J segment lost 5 bases and the V segment lost 4 bases, leaving 8 bases of the junction unmatched.